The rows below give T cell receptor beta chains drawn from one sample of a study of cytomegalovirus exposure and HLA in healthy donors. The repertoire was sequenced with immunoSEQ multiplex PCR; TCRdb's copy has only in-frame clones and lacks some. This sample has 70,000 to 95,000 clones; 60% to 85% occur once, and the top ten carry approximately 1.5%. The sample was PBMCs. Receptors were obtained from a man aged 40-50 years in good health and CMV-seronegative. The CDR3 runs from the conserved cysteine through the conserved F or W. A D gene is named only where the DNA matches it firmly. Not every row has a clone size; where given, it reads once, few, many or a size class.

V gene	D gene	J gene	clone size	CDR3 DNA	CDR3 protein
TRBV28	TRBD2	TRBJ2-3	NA	TGTGCCAGCAGGGATTCGGGACTAGCGGGAGCGGTGGATACGCAGTATTTT	CASRDSGLAGAVDTQYF
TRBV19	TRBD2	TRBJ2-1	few	TGTGCCAGTAGGGGGACTAGCGTCCATGAGCAGTTCTTC	CASRGTSVHEQFF
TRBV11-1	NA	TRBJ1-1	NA	TGTGCCAGCAGCTTCCTTCACAGTGACCCAAGGCGCACTGAAGCTTTCTTT	CASSFLHSDPRRTEAFF
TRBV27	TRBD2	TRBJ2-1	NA	TGTGCCAGCAGTTTATATATCCGGACTAGCGGGAGTAATGAGCAGTTCTTC	CASSLYIRTSGSNEQFF
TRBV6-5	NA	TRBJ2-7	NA	TGTGCCAGCAGTTCAGGGTTCAGTACCTACGAGCAGTACTTC	CASSSGFSTYEQYF
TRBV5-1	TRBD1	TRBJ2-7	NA	TGCGCCAGCAGCTGGGGACAGGGGTCACACGAGCAGTACTTC	CASSWGQGSHEQYF
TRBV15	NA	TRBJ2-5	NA	TGTGCCACCAGCAGAGGCGGAGGAGGTTTCGGGGAGACCCAGTACTTC	CATSRGGGGFGETQYF
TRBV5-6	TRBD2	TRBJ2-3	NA	TGTGCCAGCAGCTTGGGACTAGCGGGGCGCACAGATACGCAGTATTTT	CASSLGLAGRTDTQYF
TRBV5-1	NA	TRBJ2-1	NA	TGCGCCAGCAAGGAGAGGGACAATGAGCAGTTCTTC	CASKERDNEQFF
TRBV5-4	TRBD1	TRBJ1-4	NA	TGTGCCAGCAGCTTACGGACAGGAAGCAATGAAAAACTGTTTTTT	CASSLRTGSNEKLFF
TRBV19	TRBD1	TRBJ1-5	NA	TGTGCCAGTAGTCCAGGGGGCCTTCGACCCCAGCATTTT	CASSPGGLRPQHF
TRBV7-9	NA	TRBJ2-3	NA	TGTGCCAGCAGCTTATCCCGGGAACCCACAGATACGCAGTATTTT	CASSLSREPTDTQYF
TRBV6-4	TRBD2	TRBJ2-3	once	TGTGCCAGCAGTGACTCAACTAGCGGTCACACAGATACGCAGTATTTT	CASSDSTSGHTDTQYF